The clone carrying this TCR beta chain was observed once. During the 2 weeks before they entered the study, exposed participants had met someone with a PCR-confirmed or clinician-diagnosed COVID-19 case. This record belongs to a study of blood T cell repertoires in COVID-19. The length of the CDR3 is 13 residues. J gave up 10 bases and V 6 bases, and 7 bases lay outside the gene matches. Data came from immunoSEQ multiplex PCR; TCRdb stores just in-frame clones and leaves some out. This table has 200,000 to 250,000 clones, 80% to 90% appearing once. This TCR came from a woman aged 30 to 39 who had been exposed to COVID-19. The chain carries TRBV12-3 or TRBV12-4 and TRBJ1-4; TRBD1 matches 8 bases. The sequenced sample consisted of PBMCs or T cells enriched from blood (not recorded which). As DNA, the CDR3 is TGTGCCAGCAGCCCAGGGGGCGGGCGAAAACTGTTTTTT. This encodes CASSPGGGRKLFF.